This passage covers 31 T cell receptor beta chains from one sample sequenced in a study of Ad26.COV2.S vaccination and SARS-CoV-2 variants. Produced via immunoSEQ multiplex PCR; TCRdb's table is partial and in-frame only. This table has more than 85,000 clones, less than 85% appearing once. Specimen: peripheral blood, collected after recovery from COVID-19. The receptor source for this set is a human donor who had recovered from COVID-19.

The V and J genes are TRBV5-1 and TRBJ1-3; D ambiguous. The CDR3 sequence is 16 residues long. The germline V and J ends were trimmed by 0 bases and 0 bases, with 10 bases remaining between them. In germline, CDR1 is SGHRS, CDR2 YFSETQ. The CDR3 is CASSLEWVSSGNTIYF. DNA of the CDR3: TGCGCCAGCAGCTTGGAATGGGTGAGCTCTGGAAACACCATATATTTT.

This clone appeared a few times. The chain links TRBV6-5 to TRBJ1-1, with TRBD1 matching over 8 bases. The V segment lost 2 bases and the J segment 1 base; nucleotides outside the gene matches: 3. This CDR3 region has 15 residues. In germline, CDR1 is MNHEY, CDR2 SVGAGI. CDR3 DNA: TGTGCCAGCAGTTACCGTGGGACAGGGAACACTGAAGCTTTCTTT. Translation gives CASSYRGTGNTEAFF.

This clone was seen just once. The rearrangement uses TRBV9 and TRBJ1-5, with D uncertain. V was shortened by 0 bases and J by 5 bases, with 12 bases between the two germline ends. The CDR3 covers 15 residues. Germline assignment: CDR1 SGDLS and CDR2 YYNGEE. As DNA, the CDR3 is TGTGCCAGCAGCGTAGATGAGGTGAGGGATCAGCCCCAGCATTTT. It is translated as CASSVDEVRDQPQHF.

The chain recombines TRBV14 with TRBJ2-7, with 15 positions matching TRBD2. The V segment lost 4 bases and the J segment 2 bases; nucleotides outside the gene matches: 9. This CDR3 contains 18 residues. Germline assignment: CDR1 SGHDN and CDR2 FVKESK. The CDR3 DNA reads as TGTGCCAGCAGCCCTCACGGGACTAGCGGGGGGAGGGCCTACGAGCAGTACTTC. This gives the protein CASSPHGTSGGRAYEQYF. The whole variable domain, remainder taken from reference TRBV14 and TRBJ2-7, is EAGVTQFPSHSVIEKGQTVTLRCDPISGHDNLYWYRRVMGKEIKFLLHFVKESKQDESGMPNNRFLAERTGGTYSTLKVQPAELEDSGVYFCASSPHGTSGGRAYEQYFGPGTRLTVT.

The chain combines TRBV7-6 with TRBJ2-1; unclear D gene. V lost 0 bases and J 9 bases, leaving 18 bases between the germline ends. This CDR3 has 16 residues. The germline V gene has CDR1 SGHVS and CDR2 FNYEAQ. The DNA of the CDR3 is TGTGCCAGCAGCTTAGCGCCGCTCAATAGCTATGGTGAGCAGTTCTTC. Translation: CASSLAPLNSYGEQFF.

The V gene is TRBV7-9, the J gene TRBJ2-3, with 7 bases fitting TRBD2. The CDR3 has 16 residues. J was trimmed by 5 bases and V by 1 base; bases with no gene match: 9. Per the germline V gene, CDR1 is SEHNR and CDR2 is FQNEAQ (reference sequence). The CDR3, as DNA: TGTGCCAGCAGCTTAGGGCCGCAAGGGAGGGAAGATACGCAGTATTTT. It is translated as CASSLGPQGREDTQYF.

This clone was found once. This chain uses TRBV5-5 with TRBJ2-7; D ambiguous. There are 11 residues in the CDR3. Trimming stripped 5 bases from V and 0 bases from J, with 3 bases between. CDR1 is SGHKS and CDR2 is YYEKEE in the germline V gene (reference sequence). CDR3 sequence: CASRHSYEQYF. CDR3 nucleotide sequence: TGTGCCAGCAGACACTCCTACGAGCAGTACTTC.

The chain couples TRBV7-7 to TRBJ2-5; 10 positions agree with TRBD2. The CDR3 totals 16 residues. Germline V gives CDR1 SSHAT, CDR2 FNYEAQ (reference sequence). The V gene end was trimmed by 2 bases and the J gene end by 5 bases; junction bases not matched to a gene: 8. Written as DNA, the CDR3 is TGTGCCAGCAGCTTAAGGGAGCGGGGGGGCCTCGAGACCCAGTACTTC. It is translated as CASSLRERGGLETQYF.

A single count supports this clone. This chain joins TRBV6-5 and TRBJ1-2, with 7 bases aligning to TRBD1. The CDR3 contains 13 residues. The germline V gene has CDR1 MNHEY and CDR2 SVGAGI. V was pared by 7 bases and J by 7 bases, with 9 bases of the junction left unmatched. In nucleotides, the CDR3 is TGTGCCAGCATTTCGACAGGGACGACTGGCTACACCTTC. Translated: CASISTGTTGYTF.

The chain joins TRBV6-5 to TRBJ1-3; D is uncertain. Germline CDR1 MNHEY, CDR2 SVGAGI. V was clipped by 2 bases and J by 0 bases, with 8 bases between them. The CDR3 contains 15 residues. The CDR3 region is CASSYGPASGNTIYF. DNA of the CDR3: TGTGCCAGCAGTTACGGGCCTGCCTCTGGAAACACCATATATTTT.

The V call is TRBV2, the J call TRBJ1-2; D call uncertain. With 7 bases removed from V and 5 bases from J, the gap between germline ends came to 11 bases. In germline, CDR1 is SNHLY, CDR2 FYNNEI. There are 12 residues in the CDR3. CDR3 region: CASTLEGYGYTF. The CDR3 coding sequence is TGTGCCAGCACCCTGGAGGGATATGGCTACACCTTC.

The genes are TRBV18 and TRBJ1-1, with D perhaps TRBD1 (6 bases). The germline gives CDR1 KGHSH, CDR2 LQKENI. Trimming cost V 1 base and J 1 base, with 10 bases left between them. The CDR3 covers 15 residues. The CDR3 here is CASSPRTEGNTEAFF. CDR3 nucleotide sequence: TGTGCCAGCTCACCACGGACAGAAGGGAACACTGAAGCTTTCTTT.

The rearrangement links TRBV7-9 to TRBJ2-1, with 8 bases matching TRBD1. The CDR3 loop spans 15 amino acids. Trimming took 3 bases from V and 0 from J; bases not matched to a gene: 1. Germline V lookup: CDR1 SEHNR, CDR2 FQNEAQ (reference sequence). CDR3 in amino acids: CASSLGTGSYNEQFF. In nucleotides, the CDR3 is TGTGCCAGCAGCTTGGGGACAGGCTCCTACAATGAGCAGTTCTTC.

V is TRBV6-6 and J is TRBJ2-1; TRBD2 agrees at 7 bases. The CDR3 contains 16 residues. Per germline, CDR1 MNHNY and CDR2 SVGAGI (reference sequence). The V and J ends lost 7 bases and 0 bases, in that order; junction bases with no gene match: 9. CDR3 nucleotide sequence: TGTGCCAGCACCTACGCAGCGGGAAGCTCCTACAATGAGCAGTTCTTC. Translated: CASTYAAGSSYNEQFF.

V usage is TRBV12-3 or TRBV12-4 and J usage is TRBJ2-2; D perhaps matches TRBD2 (6 bases). V lost 6 bases to trimming and J lost 7 bases, with 12 bases between them. The length of the CDR3 is 13 residues. The CDR3 DNA reads as TGTGCCAGCAGCCCTTGGGGGGACGGGGAGCTGTTTTTT. Translation gives CASSPWGDGELFF.

The rearrangement joins TRBV5-1 to TRBJ2-3, with a possible D match to TRBD1 (5 bases). Trimming stripped 4 bases from V and 3 bases from J, with 18 bases between. Per germline, CDR1 SGHRS and CDR2 YFSETQ. This CDR3 has 16 amino acids. The CDR3 is CASSSEGDSSTDTQYF. CDR3 in DNA: TGCGCCAGCAGCAGCGAAGGGGATTCGAGTACAGATACGCAGTATTTT.

The gene calls are TRBV21-1 and TRBJ1-3. TRBV21-1 counts as a pseudogene. CDR3 size: 14 residues. CDR3 sequence reads: CARLPGSSGNTIYF. The CDR3 bases are TGTGCCCGCCTTCCGGGAAGCTCTGGAAACACCATATATTTT.

This chain links TRBV4-3 with TRBJ1-1, with D maybe TRBD1 (5 bases). V was trimmed by 4 bases and J by 0 bases, leaving 6 bases between them. The CDR3 contains 13 residues. CDR1 LGHNA and CDR2 YSLEER come from the germline V gene. CDR3 protein: CASSLTVNTEAFF. In nucleotides, the CDR3 is TGCGCCAGCAGCCTGACAGTGAACACTGAAGCTTTCTTT.

CDR3 loop: CASSQDPGNNPYEQYF. CDR3 DNA: TGTGCCAGCAGCCAAGACCCAGGGAACAATCCCTACGAGCAGTACTTC. V usage is TRBV3-1 (or the pseudogene TRBV3-2) and J usage is TRBJ2-7, with D maybe TRBD1 (5 bases). V was shortened by 0 bases and J by 2 bases, with 14 bases between the two germline ends. This CDR3 spans 16 amino acids. Germline V gene data show CDR1 as LGHDT and CDR2 as YNNKEL (reference sequence).

The J gene is TRBJ1-4, the V gene TRBV10-3, with TRBD1 as a possible D gene (5 bases). The germline V gene encodes CDR1 ENHRY and CDR2 SYGVKD. V was trimmed by 2 bases and J by 4 bases, leaving 11 bases between them. This CDR3 spans 15 amino acids. In DNA, the CDR3 is TGTGCCATCAGTGAGGGGGACCGTCGTAATGAAAAACTGTTTTTT. Amino acid sequence: CAISEGDRRNEKLFF.

This clone appeared once. The genes are TRBV6-2 or TRBV6-3 and TRBJ1-1; the D is unclear. The CDR3 is 12 residues long. Trimming cost V 6 bases and J 5 bases, with 10 bases left between them. CDR1 and CDR2 from the germline V gene are MNHEY and SVGEGT. The CDR3 spells CASSRTATEAFF. For the CDR3, the DNA is TGTGCCAGCAGCCGAACCGCTACTGAAGCTTTCTTT.

V and J are TRBV6-5 and TRBJ1-5, with D perhaps TRBD1 (6 bases). V gave up 8 bases and J gave up 3 bases, with 11 bases separating them. CDR1 is MNHEY, CDR2 SVGAGI, per germline. The CDR3 is 13 amino acids. The DNA for the CDR3 is TGTGCCAGCGGGGACATTCTCAATCAGCCCCAGCATTTT. This encodes CASGDILNQPQHF.

The V gene is TRBV28, the J gene TRBJ2-5; D might be TRBD1 or TRBD2, each matching 5 bases. Trimming left V 6 bases short and J 7 bases short, with 24 bases between. The germline V gene encodes CDR1 MDHEN and CDR2 SYDVKM. CDR3 size: 16 residues. CDR3 protein: CASSSPGDPDIATQYF. The CDR3 DNA sequence: TGTGCCAGCAGCTCCCCCGGGGACCCCGACATTGCGACCCAGTACTTC.

The gene calls are TRBV4-3 and TRBJ1-2, with D uncertain. Germline V CDR1 and CDR2: LGHNA, YSLEER. This CDR3 has 16 residues. V lost 8 bases, J lost 5 bases, and 24 bases lay in between. This CDR3 reads CASGCDMGSIFYGYTF. For the CDR3, the DNA is TGCGCCAGCGGGTGCGATATGGGCAGCATTTTTTATGGCTACACCTTC.

The chain uses TRBV2 and TRBJ1-3; possibly TRBD1 for D (5 bases). The V gene lost 8 bases and the J gene lost 5 bases, with 16 bases spanning the gap. The germline gives CDR1 SNHLY, CDR2 FYNNEI. The CDR3 has 14 amino acids. The CDR3 is CASGGAGLRNTIYF. The DNA for the CDR3 is TGTGCCAGCGGAGGGGCAGGGCTAAGAAACACCATATATTTT.

This chain joins TRBV5-1 and TRBJ1-2; D is possibly TRBD1 (6 bases). Germline CDR1 is SGHRS and CDR2 is YFSETQ. The CDR3 consists of 14 residues. The V end was cut by 4 bases, the J end by 6 bases, with 16 bases between. DNA of the CDR3: TGCGCCAGCAGCAGCCCCGGGACATCTAATGGCTACACCTTC. This sequence encodes CASSSPGTSNGYTF.

The V call is TRBV28, the J call TRBJ2-1; D possibly corresponds to TRBD1 (6 bases). Germline V gene sequence: CDR1 MDHEN, CDR2 SYDVKM. Trimming removed 2 bases at V and 5 bases at J, with 16 bases between. The CDR3 is made up of 16 amino acids. CDR3 in DNA: TGTGCCAGCAGTTTAATTTCCCAGGGGAAGAACAATGAGCAGTTCTTC. This gives the protein CASSLISQGKNNEQFF.

The chain couples TRBV27 to TRBJ1-6, with 10 bases fitting TRBD1. The CDR3 is 15 residues long. In germline, CDR1 is MNHEY, CDR2 SMNVEV (reference sequence). Trimming removed 6 bases from V and 10 bases from J; junction bases left unmatched: 9. CDR3 residues: CASRSGTGVRSPLHF. The CDR3 bases are TGTGCCAGCAGGTCCGGGACAGGGGTACGATCACCCCTCCACTTT.

The J gene is TRBJ2-2, the V gene TRBV7-6; TRBD1 matches at 7 bases. This CDR3 is built from 16 residues. V lost 1 base to trimming and J lost 2 bases; unmatched junction nucleotides: 4. CDR1 and CDR2 from the germline V gene are SGHVS and FNYEAQ. The CDR3 DNA reads as TGTGCCAGCAGCTTAGACAGGGGACCCAACACCGGGGAGCTGTTTTTT. This codes for CASSLDRGPNTGELFF.

The J gene is TRBJ2-2, the V gene TRBV23-1, with D perhaps TRBD2 (5 bases). TRBV23-1 is noted as an ORF with a role that remains uncertain. Between the trimmed V and J ends, which lost 2 bases and 5 bases, there was a span of 24 bases. The CDR3 spans 19 residues. CDR3 loop: CASSQPWGAIEQATGELFF. CDR3 nucleotides: TGCGCCAGCAGTCAACCATGGGGAGCTATTGAACAAGCGACCGGGGAGCTGTTTTTT.

The chain recombines TRBV6-1 with TRBJ1-5; weak D call: TRBD1 (5 bases). Germline V gene lookup returns CDR1 MNHNS and CDR2 SASEGT. The germline V and J ends were trimmed by 1 base and 0 bases, with 10 bases remaining between them. CDR3 size: 16 residues. DNA for the CDR3: TGTGCCAGCAGTGAAGTCTGGGGGAATAGCAATCAGCCCCAGCATTTT. Its protein is CASSEVWGNSNQPQHF.